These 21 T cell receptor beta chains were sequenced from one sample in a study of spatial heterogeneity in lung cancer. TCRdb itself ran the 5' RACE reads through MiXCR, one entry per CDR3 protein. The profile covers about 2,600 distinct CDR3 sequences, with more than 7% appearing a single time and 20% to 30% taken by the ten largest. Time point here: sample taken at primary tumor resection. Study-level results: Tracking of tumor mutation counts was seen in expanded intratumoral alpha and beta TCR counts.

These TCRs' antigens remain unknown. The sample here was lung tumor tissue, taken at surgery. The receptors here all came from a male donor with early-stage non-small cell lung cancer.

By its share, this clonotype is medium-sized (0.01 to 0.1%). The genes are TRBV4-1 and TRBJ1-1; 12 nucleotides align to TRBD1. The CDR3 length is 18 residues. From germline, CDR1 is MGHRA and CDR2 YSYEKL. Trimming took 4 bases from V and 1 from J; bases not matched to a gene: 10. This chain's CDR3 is CASSPRSGQGAGNTEAFF. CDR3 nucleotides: TGCGCCAGCAGCCCCCGGTCGGGACAGGGGGCGGGGAACACTGAAGCTTTCTTT.

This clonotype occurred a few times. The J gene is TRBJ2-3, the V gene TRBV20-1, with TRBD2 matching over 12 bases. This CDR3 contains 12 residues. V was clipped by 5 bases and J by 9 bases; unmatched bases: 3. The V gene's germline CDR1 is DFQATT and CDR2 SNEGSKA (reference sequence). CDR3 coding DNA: TGCAGTGCTCCGACTAGCGGGAGAACGCAGTATTTT. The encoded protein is CSAPTSGRTQYF.

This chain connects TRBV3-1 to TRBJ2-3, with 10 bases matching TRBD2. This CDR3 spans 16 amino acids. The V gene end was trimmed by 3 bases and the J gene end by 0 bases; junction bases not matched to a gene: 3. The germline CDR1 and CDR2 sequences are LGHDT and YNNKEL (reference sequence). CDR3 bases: TGTGCCAGCAGCCAGAGGGGACTAGCGAGCACAGATACGCAGTATTTT. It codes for CASSQRGLASTDTQYF.

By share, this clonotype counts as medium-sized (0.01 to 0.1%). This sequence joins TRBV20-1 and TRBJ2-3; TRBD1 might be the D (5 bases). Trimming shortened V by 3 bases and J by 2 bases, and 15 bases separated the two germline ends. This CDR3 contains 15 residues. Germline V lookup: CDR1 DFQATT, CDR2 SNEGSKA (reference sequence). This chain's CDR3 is CSASGHHHNTDTQYF. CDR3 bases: TGCAGTGCTAGTGGACACCACCATAACACAGATACGCAGTATTTT.

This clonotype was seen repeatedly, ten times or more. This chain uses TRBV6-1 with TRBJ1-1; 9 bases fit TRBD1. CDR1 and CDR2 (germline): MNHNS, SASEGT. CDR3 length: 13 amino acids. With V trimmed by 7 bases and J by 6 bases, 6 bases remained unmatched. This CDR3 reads CASTLTGGAEAFF. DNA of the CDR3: TGTGCCAGCACCTTGACAGGGGGGGCTGAAGCTTTCTTT.

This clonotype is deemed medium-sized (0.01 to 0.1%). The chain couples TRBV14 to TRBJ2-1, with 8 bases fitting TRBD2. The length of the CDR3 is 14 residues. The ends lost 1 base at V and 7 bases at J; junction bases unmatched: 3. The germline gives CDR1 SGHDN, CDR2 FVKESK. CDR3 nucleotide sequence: TGTGCCAGCAGCCAAGCAGTAGCGGGGAATGAGCAGTTCTTC. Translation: CASSQAVAGNEQFF.

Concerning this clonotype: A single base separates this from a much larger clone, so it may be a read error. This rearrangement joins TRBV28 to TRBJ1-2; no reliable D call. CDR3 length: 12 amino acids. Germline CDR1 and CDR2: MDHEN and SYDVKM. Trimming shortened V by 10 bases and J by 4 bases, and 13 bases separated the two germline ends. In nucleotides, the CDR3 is TGTGCCATTCACCTTCCAGGCTATGGCTACACCTTC. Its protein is CAIHLPGYGYTF.

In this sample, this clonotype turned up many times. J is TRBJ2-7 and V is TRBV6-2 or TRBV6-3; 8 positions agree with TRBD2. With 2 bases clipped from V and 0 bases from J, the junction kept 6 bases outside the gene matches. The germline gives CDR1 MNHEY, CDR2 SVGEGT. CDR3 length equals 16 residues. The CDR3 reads CASSYTSGTFSYEQYF. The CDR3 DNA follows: TGTGCCAGCAGTTACACTAGCGGCACCTTCTCCTACGAGCAGTACTTC.

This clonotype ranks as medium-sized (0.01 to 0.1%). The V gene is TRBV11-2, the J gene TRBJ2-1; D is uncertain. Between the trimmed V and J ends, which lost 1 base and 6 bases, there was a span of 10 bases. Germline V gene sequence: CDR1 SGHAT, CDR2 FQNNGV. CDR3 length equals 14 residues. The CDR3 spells CASSLGYSGNEQFF. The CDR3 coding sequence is TGTGCCAGCAGCTTAGGGTACTCAGGCAATGAGCAGTTCTTC.

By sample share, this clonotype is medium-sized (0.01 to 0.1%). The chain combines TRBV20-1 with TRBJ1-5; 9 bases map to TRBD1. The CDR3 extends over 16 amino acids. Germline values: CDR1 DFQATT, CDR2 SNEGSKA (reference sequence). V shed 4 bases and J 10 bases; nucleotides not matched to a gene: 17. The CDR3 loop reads CSAILGTGPSDSPQHF. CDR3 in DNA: TGCAGTGCTATTCTCGGGACAGGGCCCTCCGACTCTCCCCAGCATTTT.

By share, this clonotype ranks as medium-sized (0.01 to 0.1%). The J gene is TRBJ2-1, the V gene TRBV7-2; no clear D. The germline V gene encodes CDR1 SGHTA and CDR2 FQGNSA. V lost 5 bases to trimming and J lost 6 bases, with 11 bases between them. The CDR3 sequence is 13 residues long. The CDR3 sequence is CASSKTFSNEQFF. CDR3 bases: TGTGCCAGCAGCAAAACATTCTCCAATGAGCAGTTCTTC.

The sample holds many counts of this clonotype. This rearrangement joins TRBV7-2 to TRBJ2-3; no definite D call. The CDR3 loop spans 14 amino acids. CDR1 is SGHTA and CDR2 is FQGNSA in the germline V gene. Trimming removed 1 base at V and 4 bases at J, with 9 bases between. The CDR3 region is CASSLGTSPDTQYF. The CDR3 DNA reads TGTGCCAGCAGCTTAGGGACCTCCCCAGATACGCAGTATTTT.

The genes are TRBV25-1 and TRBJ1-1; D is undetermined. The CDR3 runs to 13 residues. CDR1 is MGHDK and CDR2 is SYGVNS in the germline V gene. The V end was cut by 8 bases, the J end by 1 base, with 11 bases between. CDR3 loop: CASQELWNTEAFF. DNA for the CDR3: TGTGCCAGCCAGGAATTGTGGAACACTGAAGCTTTCTTT. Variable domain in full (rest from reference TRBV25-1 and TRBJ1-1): EADIYQTPRYLVIGTGKKITLECSQTMGHDKMYWYQQDPGMELHLIHYSYGVNSTEKGDLSSESTVSRIRTEHFPLTLESARPSHTSQYLCASQELWNTEAFFGQGTRLTVV.

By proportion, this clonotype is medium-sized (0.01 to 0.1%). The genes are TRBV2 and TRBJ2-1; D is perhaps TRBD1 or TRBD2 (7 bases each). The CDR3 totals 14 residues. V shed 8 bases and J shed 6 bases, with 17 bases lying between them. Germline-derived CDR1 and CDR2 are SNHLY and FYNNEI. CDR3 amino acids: CASLREGASNEQFF. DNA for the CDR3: TGTGCCAGCTTGAGGGAGGGGGCAAGCAATGAGCAGTTCTTC. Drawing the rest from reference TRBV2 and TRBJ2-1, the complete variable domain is EPEVTQTPSHQVTQMGQEVILRCVPISNHLYFYWYRQILGQKVEFLVSFYNNEISEKSEIFDDQFSVERPDGSNFTLKIRSTKLEDSAMYFCASLREGASNEQFFGPGTRLTVL.

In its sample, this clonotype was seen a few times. DNA of the CDR3: TGTGCTAGTGGTTTGGTACTAGGGCCAACCCTCTACGAGCAGTACTTC. It specifies CASGLVLGPTLYEQYF. The chain uses TRBV12-5 and TRBJ2-7; tentatively, D is TRBD2 (5 bases). Deletions cut 0 bases from V and 3 bases from J, with 15 bases between. The germline CDR1 and CDR2 sequences are LGHNT and FRNRAP. The CDR3 runs 16 residues.

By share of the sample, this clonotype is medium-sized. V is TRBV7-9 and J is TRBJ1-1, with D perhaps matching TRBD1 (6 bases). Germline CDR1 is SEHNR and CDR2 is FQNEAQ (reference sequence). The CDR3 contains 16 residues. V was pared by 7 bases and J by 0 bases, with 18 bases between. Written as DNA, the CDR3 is TGTGCCAGCACCCCTTTGGGGGCGGGTATGAACACTGAAGCTTTCTTT. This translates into CASTPLGAGMNTEAFF.

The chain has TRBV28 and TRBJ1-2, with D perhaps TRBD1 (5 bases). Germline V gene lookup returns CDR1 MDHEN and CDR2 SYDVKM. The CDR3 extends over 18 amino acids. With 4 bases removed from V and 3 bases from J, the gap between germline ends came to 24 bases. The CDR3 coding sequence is TGTGCCAGCAGTTCCCTCCTCCATCAGGACATTCAGTACTATGGCTACACCTTC. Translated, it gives CASSSLLHQDIQYYGYTF.

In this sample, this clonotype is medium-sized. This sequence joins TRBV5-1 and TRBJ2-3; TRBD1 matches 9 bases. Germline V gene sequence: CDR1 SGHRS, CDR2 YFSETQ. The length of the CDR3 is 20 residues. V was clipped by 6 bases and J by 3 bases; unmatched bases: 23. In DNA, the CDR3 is TGCGCCAGCAAGAATCCCGTACCGGGACAGGGAAGGGGAAGAACAGATACGCAGTATTTT. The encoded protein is CASKNPVPGQGRGRTDTQYF.

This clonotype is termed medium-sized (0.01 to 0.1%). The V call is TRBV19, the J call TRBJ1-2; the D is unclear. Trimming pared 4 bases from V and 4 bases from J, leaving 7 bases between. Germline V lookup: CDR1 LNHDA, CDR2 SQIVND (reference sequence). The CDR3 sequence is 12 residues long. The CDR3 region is CASSTVRYGYTF. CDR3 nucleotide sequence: TGTGCCAGTAGTACGGTACGCTATGGCTACACCTTC.

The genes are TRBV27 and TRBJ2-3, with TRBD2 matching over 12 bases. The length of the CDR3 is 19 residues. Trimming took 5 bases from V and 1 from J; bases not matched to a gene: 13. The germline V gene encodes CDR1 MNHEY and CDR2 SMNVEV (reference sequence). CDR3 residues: CASSPKPPRLAGGTDTQYF. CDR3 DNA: TGTGCCAGCAGTCCCAAACCGCCAAGACTAGCGGGGGGCACAGATACGCAGTATTTT.

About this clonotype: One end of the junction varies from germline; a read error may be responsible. As DNA, the CDR3 is TGTGCCAGCGTCGACTCCTACAATGAGCGGTTCTTC. Amino acids: CASVDSYNERFF. V is TRBV7-9 and J is TRBJ2-1, with D uncertain. The CDR3 runs 12 residues. Germline assignment: CDR1 SEHNR and CDR2 FQNEAQ (reference sequence).